Shown below are 32 T cell receptor beta chains from a single sample sequenced in a study of identical twins. TCRdb reprocessed the 5' RACE reads with MiXCR, giving one entry per CDR3 protein. The table lists 690,000 or so distinct CDR3 sequences, over 5% of them singletons. Sequenced material: naive T cells sorted from blood. The origin of the receptors is a young man in good health.

This clonotype was seen a few times. The chain is built from TRBV6-5 and TRBJ1-6, with TRBD1 identical over 10 bases. V was clipped by 3 bases and J by 6 bases; unmatched bases: 14. Germline CDR1 and CDR2: MNHEY and SVGAGI. This CDR3 is built from 19 residues. The CDR3 is CASSYSPGTGARGNSPLHF. In nucleotides, the CDR3 is TGTGCCAGCAGTTATTCACCGGGGACAGGGGCTCGGGGTAATTCACCCCTCCACTTT.

This clonotype was observed a handful of times. This chain uses TRBV7-2 with TRBJ2-1; D uncertain. The V gene lost 5 bases and the J gene lost 4 bases, with 9 bases spanning the gap. The germline gives CDR1 SGHTA, CDR2 FQGNSA. The CDR3 spans 13 residues. The CDR3 nucleotides are TGTGCCAGCAGCCCCCCTCTTTACAATGAGCAGTTCTTC. Translation: CASSPPLYNEQFF.

This chain joins TRBV7-8 and TRBJ1-4, with unresolved D. The germline V and J ends were trimmed by 4 bases and 8 bases, with 8 bases remaining between them. The V gene's germline CDR1 is SGHVS and CDR2 FQNEAQ. The CDR3 loop spans 12 amino acids. The CDR3 nucleotides read TGTGCCAGCAGCTCGCCCCTGGAAAAACTGTTTTTT. Its translation is CASSSPLEKLFF.

This chain joins TRBV6-2 or TRBV6-3 and TRBJ2-7; 10 nucleotides line up with TRBD1. Germline loops: CDR1 MNHEY, CDR2 SVGEGT. The CDR3 loop spans 16 amino acids. V shed 2 bases and J 3 bases; nucleotides not matched to a gene: 7. The CDR3 loop reads CASSYDRDRGFYEQYV. DNA of the CDR3: TGTGCCAGCAGTTACGACCGGGACAGGGGATTCTACGAGCAGTACGTC.

This clonotype turned up a few times. The chain couples TRBV20-1 to TRBJ1-3; maybe TRBD1 (6 bases). From germline, CDR1 is DFQATT and CDR2 SNEGSKA (reference sequence). V dropped 2 bases and J dropped 3 bases, with 11 bases sitting between them. CDR3 size: 14 residues. This CDR3 reads CSARPPGVGNTIYF. In DNA, the CDR3 is TGCAGTGCTAGACCTCCAGGGGTTGGAAACACCATATATTTT.

V and J are TRBV11-1 and TRBJ1-1; no reliable D call. The CDR3 consists of 14 residues. V lost 8 bases, J lost 4 bases, and 17 bases lay in between. Germline assignment: CDR1 SGHAT and CDR2 FQDESV (reference sequence). In nucleotides, the CDR3 is TGTGCCAGCCAGCCCGGGCTTAAGGGCACTGAAGCTTTCTTT. Protein: CASQPGLKGTEAFF.

This clonotype occurred many times. The rearrangement uses TRBV27 and TRBJ1-1, with 10 bases aligning to TRBD1. Unmatched junction bases numbered 10, after V lost 5 bases and J lost 1 base. The CDR3 runs to 17 residues. The germline CDR1 and CDR2 sequences are MNHEY and SMNVEV (reference sequence). CDR3 protein: CASSPRIGQGGNTEAFF. The CDR3 nucleotides read TGTGCCAGCAGTCCCAGAATCGGACAGGGGGGGAACACTGAAGCTTTCTTT.

This clonotype was recorded many times. V and J are TRBV9 and TRBJ2-2, with TRBD1 matching over 7 bases. The germline V gene has CDR1 SGDLS and CDR2 YYNGEE. The CDR3 runs to 16 residues. J lost 0 bases, V lost 4 bases, and 6 bases had no gene match. Here the CDR3 reads CASSLNRGPNTGELFF. The CDR3 DNA sequence: TGTGCCAGCAGCCTTAACAGGGGACCGAACACCGGGGAGCTGTTTTTT.

There are many counts of this clonotype. V usage is TRBV24-1 and J usage is TRBJ2-1; D is ambiguous. Germline loops: CDR1 KGHDR, CDR2 SFDVKD. Trimming left V 0 bases short and J 6 bases short, with 5 bases between. There are 13 residues in the CDR3. DNA for the CDR3: TGTGCCACCAGTGATTTGCGCGGCAATGAGCAGTTCTTC. Translated, it gives CATSDLRGNEQFF.

There are a few counts of this clonotype. The chain joins TRBV25-1 to TRBJ1-3; D gene uncertain. CDR1 and CDR2 from the germline V gene are MGHDK and SYGVNS. V was cut by 5 bases and J by 2 bases, with 7 bases left in between. The length of the CDR3 is 13 residues. CDR3 region: CASSWTAGNTIYF. The CDR3 DNA reads TGTGCCAGCAGTTGGACCGCTGGAAACACCATATATTTT.

Many counts were recorded for this clonotype. The chain employs TRBV7-2 and TRBJ1-3, with D perhaps matching TRBD1 (5 bases). This CDR3 contains 15 residues. The germline V and J ends were trimmed by 5 bases and 0 bases, with 11 bases remaining between them. CDR1 is SGHTA, CDR2 FQGNSA, per germline. CDR3 in DNA: TGTGCCAGCAGCCCGGGACCCAGCTCTGGAAACACCATATATTTT. It translates to CASSPGPSSGNTIYF. The variable domain in full, completed from reference TRBV7-2 and TRBJ1-3, reads GAGVSQSPSNKVTEKGKDVELRCDPISGHTALYWYRQSLGQGLEFLIYFQGNSAPDKSGLPSDRFSAERTGGSVSTLTIQRTQQEDSAVYLCASSPGPSSGNTIYFGEGSWLTVV.

V gene TRBV11-1 combines with J gene TRBJ2-5, with D hard to call. Trimming took 3 bases from V and 5 from J, leaving 10 bases between them. CDR1 is SGHAT, CDR2 FQDESV, per germline (reference sequence). The CDR3 runs to 13 residues. For the CDR3, the DNA is TGTGCCAGCAGCTTCCCTCCAGCGGAGACCCAGTACTTC. This codes for CASSFPPAETQYF.

This clonotype appeared a few times. This chain connects TRBV6-5 to TRBJ2-5; D is possibly TRBD1 (6 bases). Germline values: CDR1 MNHEY, CDR2 SVGAGI. The CDR3 contains 14 residues. V lost 0 bases, J lost 3 bases, and 8 bases lay in between. In nucleotides, the CDR3 is TGTGCCAGCAGTTACTCCGGGACAAAAGAGACCCAGTACTTC. It specifies CASSYSGTKETQYF.

This clonotype was recorded many times. The rearrangement links TRBV12-3 or TRBV12-4 to TRBJ1-1; TRBD1 is a possible D gene (6 bases). CDR3 length equals 16 residues. Trimming pared 5 bases from V and 3 bases from J, leaving 19 bases between. The CDR3 is CASSPGGGLWDTEAFF. The CDR3 coding sequence is TGTGCCAGCAGTCCCGGGGGGGGGCTGTGGGACACTGAAGCTTTCTTT.

This clonotype showed up many times. The CDR3 coding sequence is TGTGCCATCAGTGAGGGACCTAATCAGCCCCAGCATTTT. As protein: CAISEGPNQPQHF. This chain joins TRBV10-3 and TRBJ1-5; D gene unclear. CDR1 and CDR2 (germline): ENHRY, SYGVKD. V was cut by 2 bases and J by 4 bases, with 6 bases left in between. The CDR3 runs to 13 residues.

This clonotype was counted at least ten times. The chain combines TRBV20-1 with TRBJ2-7; tentatively, D is TRBD1 or TRBD2 (5 bases each). Germline V lookup: CDR1 DFQATT, CDR2 SNEGSKA (reference sequence). The V end lost 6 bases, the J end lost 0 bases, and 15 bases lay between the germline ends. The CDR3 is made up of 14 amino acids. CDR3: CSATGRRGSYEQYF. In nucleotides, the CDR3 is TGCAGTGCCACGGGGCGAAGGGGCTCCTACGAGCAGTACTTC.

The rearrangement links TRBV5-8 to TRBJ2-1; the D call may be TRBD1 or TRBD2 (5 bases each). The CDR3 is 15 residues long. V lost 2 bases and J lost 0, with 9 bases in between. The germline CDR1 and CDR2 sequences are SGHTS and YDEGEE. The DNA of the CDR3 is TGTGCCAGCAGCTTCGCAGGGAGCTCCTACAATGAGCAGTTCTTC. Translating gives CASSFAGSSYNEQFF.

The V call is TRBV6-5, the J call TRBJ1-2; maybe TRBD1 (6 bases). The germline CDR1 and CDR2 sequences are MNHEY and SVGAGI. The germline V and J ends were trimmed by 0 bases and 8 bases, with 19 bases remaining between them. This CDR3 is 16 amino acids long. The CDR3 nucleotides read TGTGCCAGCAGTTACTCGATAACCGGACAGAGCGCGGGCTACACCTTC. This translates into CASSYSITGQSAGYTF.

The chain uses TRBV6-5 and TRBJ2-6, with D maybe TRBD1 (6 bases). V dropped 2 bases and J dropped 2 bases, with 13 bases sitting between them. The CDR3 has 17 residues. The germline CDR1 and CDR2 sequences are MNHEY and SVGAGI. CDR3 bases: TGTGCCAGCAGTTACGAACCACAGGGAGCTGGGGCCAACGTCCTGACTTTC. Protein product: CASSYEPQGAGANVLTF.

The rearrangement uses TRBV5-1 and TRBJ2-5, with 12 nucleotides matching TRBD2. V was clipped by 4 bases and J by 5 bases; unmatched bases: 12. The germline V gene encodes CDR1 SGHRS and CDR2 YFSETQ. The CDR3 is 17 residues long. CDR3 amino acids: CASSLYPSGRALETQYF. CDR3 nucleotide sequence: TGCGCCAGCAGCCTATACCCTAGCGGGAGGGCCTTGGAGACCCAGTACTTC.

This clonotype was seen at least ten times. For the CDR3, the DNA is TGTGCCACCAGTGGGGCGGGAGGGCCTAATGAGCAGTTCTTC. It yields the protein CATSGAGGPNEQFF. V is TRBV24-1 and J is TRBJ2-1, with 9 bases lining up with TRBD2. The germline gives CDR1 KGHDR, CDR2 SFDVKD. V was clipped by 5 bases and J by 7 bases; unmatched bases: 5. The CDR3 totals 14 residues.

This clonotype showed up just a few times. The chain recombines TRBV27 with TRBJ1-5; D is uncertain. CDR3 length: 15 amino acids. The germline V gene has CDR1 MNHEY and CDR2 SMNVEV (reference sequence). V lost 0 bases to trimming and J lost 0 bases, with 6 bases between them. CDR3 protein: CASSLSGFSNQPQHF. Here the CDR3 DNA reads TGTGCCAGCAGTTTATCGGGTTTTAGCAATCAGCCCCAGCATTTT.

In its sample, this clonotype was seen many times. This chain connects TRBV18 to TRBJ2-5; TRBD2 might be the D (6 bases). CDR1 is KGHSH and CDR2 is LQKENI in the germline V gene. Trimming cost V 3 bases and J 5 bases, with 13 bases left between them. CDR3 length equals 14 residues. The chain's CDR3 is CASSPLRERETQYF. The CDR3 DNA sequence: TGTGCCAGCTCACCCCTCCGGGAGCGGGAGACCCAGTACTTC.

The chain is built from TRBV5-5 and TRBJ2-1; no clear D. CDR1 and CDR2 from the germline V gene are SGHKS and YYEKEE (reference sequence). The CDR3 sequence is 15 residues long. V shed 0 bases and J shed 5 bases, with 12 bases lying between them. The CDR3 sequence is CASSLATLTDNEQFF. The CDR3 coding sequence is TGTGCCAGCAGCTTGGCTACTTTAACAGACAATGAGCAGTTCTTC.

This clonotype was recorded many times. V and J are TRBV6-2 or TRBV6-3 and TRBJ2-5; TRBD1 matches at 7 bases. The V and J ends lost 5 bases and 2 bases, in that order; junction bases with no gene match: 11. From germline, CDR1 is MNHEY and CDR2 SVGEGT. The CDR3 covers 16 residues. CDR3 sequence: CASSQGLGTAQETQYF. The CDR3 DNA reads TGTGCCAGCAGTCAAGGATTAGGGACAGCGCAAGAGACCCAGTACTTC.

This clonotype was detected ten times or more. The V and J genes are TRBV10-2 and TRBJ2-5; D not certain. This CDR3 region has 14 residues. Trimming took 3 bases from V and 5 from J, leaving 13 bases between them. Germline V CDR1 and CDR2: WSHSY, SAAADI. This CDR3 is CASSDRTLGETQYF. For the CDR3, the DNA is TGCGCCAGCAGTGATCGGACCCTCGGGGAGACCCAGTACTTC.

This clonotype was seen many times. The rearrangement joins TRBV6-1 to TRBJ2-2; a weak D match, TRBD1 (5 bases). The CDR3 consists of 14 residues. The V end lost 8 bases, the J end lost 1 base, and 11 bases lay between the germline ends. The germline V gene encodes CDR1 MNHNS and CDR2 SASEGT. In nucleotides, the CDR3 is TGTGCCAGCCTCACAGGCTTGAACACCGGGGAGCTGTTTTTT. It encodes CASLTGLNTGELFF.

The J gene is TRBJ2-1, the V gene TRBV4-3, with no clear D. Trimming left V 1 base short and J 3 bases short, with 7 bases between. Per germline, CDR1 LGHNA and CDR2 YSLEER. The CDR3 runs 14 residues. CDR3 DNA sequence: TGCGCCAGCAGCCAAGGCGACGTCTACAATGAGCAGTTCTTC. Amino acids: CASSQGDVYNEQFF.

This clonotype was detected only a few times. V gene TRBV6-5 combines with J gene TRBJ2-3, with 7 positions matching TRBD1. V shed 2 bases, J shed 9 bases, and the junction held 11 bases outside the gene matches. There are 15 residues in the CDR3. Germline assignment: CDR1 MNHEY and CDR2 SVGAGI. The CDR3 bases are TGTGCCAGCAGTTACGACGTACGACAGGGTGGCACGCAGTATTTT. Protein product: CASSYDVRQGGTQYF.

This clonotype was counted ten times or more. This rearrangement joins TRBV29-1 to TRBJ2-1, with 9 bases lining up with TRBD2. Trimming took 0 bases from V and 5 from J; bases not matched to a gene: 5. This CDR3 is 15 amino acids long. Germline V gene lookup returns CDR1 SQVTM and CDR2 ANQGSEA. The DNA of the CDR3 is TGCAGCGTTGAAGATCGGCTAGCGGGGAACAATGAGCAGTTCTTC. This codes for CSVEDRLAGNNEQFF.

This clonotype was seen many times. V and J are TRBV20-1 and TRBJ2-4; 9 nucleotides align to TRBD2. Germline CDR1 and CDR2: DFQATT and SNEGSKA (reference sequence). V lost 2 bases and J lost 0; bases outside the gene matches: 2. The CDR3 has 15 residues. The CDR3 loop is CSARPSGIAKNIQYF. The CDR3 DNA follows: TGCAGTGCTAGACCTAGCGGGATAGCCAAAAACATTCAGTACTTC.

This chain links TRBV6-1 with TRBJ2-3; D ambiguous. The CDR3 loop spans 14 amino acids. In germline, CDR1 is MNHNS, CDR2 SASEGT. Trimming pared 6 bases from V and 4 bases from J, leaving 14 bases between. CDR3 nucleotides: TGTGCCAGCAGCTGGTCGACTGCCGCAGATACGCAGTATTTT. It yields the protein CASSWSTAADTQYF.